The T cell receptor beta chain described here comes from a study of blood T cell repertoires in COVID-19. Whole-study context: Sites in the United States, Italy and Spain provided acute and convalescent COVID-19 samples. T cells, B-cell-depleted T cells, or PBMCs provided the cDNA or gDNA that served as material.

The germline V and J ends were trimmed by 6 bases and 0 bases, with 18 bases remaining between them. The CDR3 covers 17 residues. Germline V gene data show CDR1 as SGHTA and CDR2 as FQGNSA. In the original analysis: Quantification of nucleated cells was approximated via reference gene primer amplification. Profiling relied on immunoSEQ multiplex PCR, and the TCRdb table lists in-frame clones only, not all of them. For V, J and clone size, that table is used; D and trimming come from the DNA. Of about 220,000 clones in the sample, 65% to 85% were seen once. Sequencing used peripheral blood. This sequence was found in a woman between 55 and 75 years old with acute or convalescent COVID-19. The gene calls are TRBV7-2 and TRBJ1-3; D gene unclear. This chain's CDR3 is CASSPKAQTHSGNTIYF. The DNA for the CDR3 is TGTGCCAGCAGTCCCAAGGCGCAGACACACTCTGGAAACACCATATATTTT. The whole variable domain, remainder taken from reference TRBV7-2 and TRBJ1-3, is GAGVSQSPSNKVTEKGKDVELRCDPISGHTALYWYRQSLGQGLEFLIYFQGNSAPDKSGLPSDRFSAERTGGSVSTLTIQRTQQEDSAVYLCASSPKAQTHSGNTIYFGEGSWLTVV.